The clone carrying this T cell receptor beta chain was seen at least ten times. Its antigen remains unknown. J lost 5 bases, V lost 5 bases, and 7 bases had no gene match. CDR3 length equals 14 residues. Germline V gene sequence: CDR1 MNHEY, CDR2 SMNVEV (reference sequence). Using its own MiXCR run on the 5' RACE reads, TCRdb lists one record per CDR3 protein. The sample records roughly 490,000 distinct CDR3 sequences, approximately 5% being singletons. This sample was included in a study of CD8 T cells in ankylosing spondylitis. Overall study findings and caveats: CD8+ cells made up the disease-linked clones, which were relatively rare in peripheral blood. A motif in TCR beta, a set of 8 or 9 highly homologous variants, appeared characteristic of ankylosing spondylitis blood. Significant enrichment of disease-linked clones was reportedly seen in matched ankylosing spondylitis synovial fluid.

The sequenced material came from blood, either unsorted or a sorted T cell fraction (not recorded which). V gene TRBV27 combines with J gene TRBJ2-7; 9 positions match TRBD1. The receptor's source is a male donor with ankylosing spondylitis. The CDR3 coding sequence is TGTGCCAGCAGTGGACAGGGGCCGAGAAACGAGCAGTACTTC. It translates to CASSGQGPRNEQYF.